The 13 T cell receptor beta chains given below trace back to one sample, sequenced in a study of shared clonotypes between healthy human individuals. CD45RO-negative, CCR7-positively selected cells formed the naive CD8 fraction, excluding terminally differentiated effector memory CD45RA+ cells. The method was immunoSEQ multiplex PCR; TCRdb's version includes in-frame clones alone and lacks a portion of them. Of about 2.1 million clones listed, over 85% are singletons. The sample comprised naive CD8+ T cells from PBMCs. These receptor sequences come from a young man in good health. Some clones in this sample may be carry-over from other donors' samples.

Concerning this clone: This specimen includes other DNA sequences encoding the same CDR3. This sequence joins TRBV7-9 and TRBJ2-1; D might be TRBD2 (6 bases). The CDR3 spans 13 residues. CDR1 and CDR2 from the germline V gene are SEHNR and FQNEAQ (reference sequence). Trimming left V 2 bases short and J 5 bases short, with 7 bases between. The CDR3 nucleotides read TGTGCCAGCAGCTTATCGGGGGACAATGAGCAGTTCTTC. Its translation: CASSLSGDNEQFF.

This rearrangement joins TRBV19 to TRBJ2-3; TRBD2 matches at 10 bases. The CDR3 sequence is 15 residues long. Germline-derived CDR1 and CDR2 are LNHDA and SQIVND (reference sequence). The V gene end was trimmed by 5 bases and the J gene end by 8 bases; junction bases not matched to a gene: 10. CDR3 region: CASSASSGSLFTQYF. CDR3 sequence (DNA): TGTGCCAGTAGTGCCTCTAGCGGGAGTCTCTTTACGCAGTATTTT.

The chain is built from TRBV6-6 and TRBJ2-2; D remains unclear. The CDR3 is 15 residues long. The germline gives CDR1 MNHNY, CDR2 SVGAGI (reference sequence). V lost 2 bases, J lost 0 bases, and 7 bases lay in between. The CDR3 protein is CASSYPSPNTGELFF. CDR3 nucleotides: TGTGCCAGCAGTTACCCCTCACCGAACACCGGGGAGCTGTTTTTT.

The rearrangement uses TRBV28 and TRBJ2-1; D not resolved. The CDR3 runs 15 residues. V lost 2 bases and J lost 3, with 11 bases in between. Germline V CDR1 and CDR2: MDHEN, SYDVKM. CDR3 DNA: TGTGCCAGCAGTTTACGGCCCGTCGGCTACAATGAGCAGTTCTTC. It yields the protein CASSLRPVGYNEQFF.

The CDR3 DNA follows: TGTGCCAGCAGCCTAGGTTGGGGGACAACTAATGAAAAACTGTTTTTT. It is translated as CASSLGWGTTNEKLFF. V is TRBV7-2 and J is TRBJ1-4; tentative D call: TRBD1 (5 bases). The V gene lost 5 bases and the J gene lost 0 bases, with 13 bases spanning the gap. CDR1 and CDR2 (germline): SGHTA, FQGNSA. This CDR3 region has 16 residues.

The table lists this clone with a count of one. The CDR3 DNA reads TGCGCCAGCAGCTTGGTCCCCTCCGGCAGGGTTCTCGACGAGCAGTACTTC. This encodes CASSLVPSGRVLDEQYF. This sequence joins TRBV5-1 and TRBJ2-7, with D perhaps matching TRBD1 (5 bases). Germline V CDR1 and CDR2: SGHRS, YFSETQ. This CDR3 is 17 amino acids long. The V and J ends lost 0 bases and 5 bases respectively, with 21 bases between them.

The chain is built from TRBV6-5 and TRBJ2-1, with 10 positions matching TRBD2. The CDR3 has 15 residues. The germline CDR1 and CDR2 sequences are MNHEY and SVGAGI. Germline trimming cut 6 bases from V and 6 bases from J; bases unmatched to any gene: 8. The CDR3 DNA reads TGTGCCAGCAGCCTAAGGCTAGCGGGAGTCAATGAGCAGTTCTTC. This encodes CASSLRLAGVNEQFF.

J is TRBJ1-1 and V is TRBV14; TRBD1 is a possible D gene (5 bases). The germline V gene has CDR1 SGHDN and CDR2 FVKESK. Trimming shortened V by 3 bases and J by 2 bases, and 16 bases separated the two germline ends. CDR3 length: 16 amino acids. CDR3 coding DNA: TGTGCCAGCAGCCAGGCTCCCCGGGGCCTAAACACTGAAGCTTTCTTT. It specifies CASSQAPRGLNTEAFF.

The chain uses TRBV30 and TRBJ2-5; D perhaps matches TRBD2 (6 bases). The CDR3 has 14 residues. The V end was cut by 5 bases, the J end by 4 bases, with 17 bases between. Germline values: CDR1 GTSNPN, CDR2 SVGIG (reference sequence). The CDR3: CAWVQLGGAETQYF. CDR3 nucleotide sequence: TGTGCCTGGGTCCAATTAGGCGGGGCAGAGACCCAGTACTTC. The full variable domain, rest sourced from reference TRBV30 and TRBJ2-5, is SQTIHQWPATLVQPVGSPLSLECTVEGTSNPNLYWYRQAAGRGLQLLFYSVGIGQISSEVPQNLSASRPQDRQFILSSKKLLLSDSGFYLCAWVQLGGAETQYFGPGTRLLVL.

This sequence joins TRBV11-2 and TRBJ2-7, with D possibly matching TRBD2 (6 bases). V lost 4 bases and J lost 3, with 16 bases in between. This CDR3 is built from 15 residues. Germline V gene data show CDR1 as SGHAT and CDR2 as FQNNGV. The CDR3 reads CASSSGLAGRYEQYF. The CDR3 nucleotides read TGTGCCAGCAGCTCGGGACTCGCGGGGCGCTACGAGCAGTACTTC. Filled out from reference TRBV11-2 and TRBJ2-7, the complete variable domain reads EAGVAQSPRYKIIEKRQSVAFWCNPISGHATLYWYQQILGQGPKLLIQFQNNGVVDDSQLPKDRFSAERLKGVDSTLKIQPAKLEDSAVYLCASSSGLAGRYEQYFGPGTRLTVT.

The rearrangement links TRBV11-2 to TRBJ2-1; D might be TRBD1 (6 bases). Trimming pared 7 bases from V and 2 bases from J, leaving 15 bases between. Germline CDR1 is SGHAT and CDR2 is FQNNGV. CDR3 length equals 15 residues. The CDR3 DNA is TGTGCCAGCACCCCTGGACAGCCAACCTACAATGAGCAGTTCTTC. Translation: CASTPGQPTYNEQFF.

The CDR3 bases are TGTGCCAGCAGCCCCCTGGAGGGGGCGAACACCGGGGAGCTGTTTTTT. This translates into CASSPLEGANTGELFF. This chain links TRBV7-9 with TRBJ2-2, with D tentatively TRBD1 or TRBD2 (6 bases each). CDR1 is SEHNR, CDR2 FQNEAQ, per germline (reference sequence). The V and J ends lost 5 bases and 0 bases respectively, with 13 bases between them. The CDR3 extends over 16 amino acids.

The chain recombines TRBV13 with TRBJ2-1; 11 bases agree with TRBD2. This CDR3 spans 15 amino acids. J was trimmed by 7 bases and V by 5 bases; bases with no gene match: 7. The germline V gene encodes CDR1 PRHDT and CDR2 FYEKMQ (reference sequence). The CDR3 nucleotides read TGTGCCAGCAGCCTTTCGGGACTAGCGGTTAATGAGCAGTTCTTC. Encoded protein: CASSLSGLAVNEQFF.